This TCR beta chain originates from a study of Graves' ophthalmopathy and Graves' hyperthyroidism (dated by TCRdb to the late 2010s). In the study overall: Peripheral blood was collected at initial diagnosis, before any treatment. To tell Graves' ophthalmopathy apart from Graves' hyperthyroidism, and to predict which patients would progress to ophthalmopathy, the study relied on TCR beta repertoire signatures. In total, approximately 130 blood samples were TCR-sequenced: approximately 40 ophthalmopathy, under 85 hyperthyroidism and some 17 hyperthyroidism-to-ophthalmopathy patients. A discovery set of 95 to 100 patients (around 44 ophthalmopathy, some 58 stable hyperthyroidism) was enrolled to explore V-J signatures distinguishing ophthalmopathy from hyperthyroidism. An independent validation cohort comprised some 18 hyperthyroidism patients and 15 to 17 patients who later progressed from hyperthyroidism to ophthalmopathy. In a handful of hyperthyroidism patients, the T-cell repertoire of thyroid tissue was compared with the T-cell repertoire of blood. Once sampling was done, hyperthyroidism patients were given methimazole at a starting dose of 30 mg daily, while ophthalmopathy patients were given high-dose intravenous methylprednisolone.

Patients with ophthalmopathy had moderately to severely active disease, with a Clinical Activity Score of 3 or more, a NOSPECS grade of 4 or more, and a disease duration of less than 3 months. Anyone with other autoimmune diseases, uncontrolled infections, pregnancy or lactation was excluded from the study. Clinical symptoms, serum thyroxine, TRAb, thyroid ultrasound and orbital computed tomography were used for diagnosis. Using Ficoll-Paque density gradient centrifugation, PBMCs were isolated from about 10 ml of fresh peripheral blood. Total RNA was extracted using Trizol reagent, and RNA quality was checked on an Agilent 2100 Bioanalyzer. The study at large found these results: No statistical method was used to set the sample size in advance, and the investigators knew which group each participant was assigned to. In cross-validation, the 13-signature model distinguished ophthalmopathy from stable hyperthyroidism with about 90% sensitivity and about 81% specificity, while in the test set the corresponding values were approximately 79% and 70%. Most expanded thyroid clonotypes with frequency above 0.001 were also detected in blood, suggesting blood repertoires may reflect the thyroid immune response. In validation, the model predicted ophthalmopathy progression with about 71% sensitivity and 72% to 80% specificity; roughly 12 predicted patients were CT-confirmed with GO in a median of 6.5 months.

For repertoire sequencing, TCR beta CDR3 regions were amplified from RNA transcripts. HTBI primers and the Qiagen OneStep RT-PCR kit were used in a first-round RT-PCR, which was followed by a second-round multiplex PCR, size selection and purification. Libraries were sequenced on an Illumina HiSeq2000 using paired-end 100 bp reads. In the paper's pipeline: SOAPnuke was used to process the reads, removing any read that contained adapters or uncalled bases, had a mean Phred below 15, or lacked an exact match to the constant primer or identifier. COPE v1.2.5 was used to merge high-quality paired reads. Each unique nucleotide sequence was treated as a clonotype, and MiTCR v1.1 was used to align the clonotypes to the IMGT TRB V, D and J references. Analysis was restricted to V-J combinations with a frequency above 0.0001, which covered roughly 99% of repertoires. A TCR clonal expansion and chaos score per V-J combination was defined as the ratio of F50 clonal expansion to chaos observed in the TCRdist matrix. Welch's t-statistics and random forest were used to reduce features to 10 to 15 V-J combinations, which were fed into a naive Bayes classifier. Thyroid-blood repertoire similarity was quantified with the Morisita-Horn index. TCRdb redid the processing of the public reads, applying fastp at Q25 and MiXCR, and retained in-frame beta chains. Each entry merges the rows of one CDR3 protein and shows their most common DNA and genes. The V and J calls and clone size come from TCRdb's table, not from the authors' own analysis. The sample table holds hundreds of thousands of distinct CDR3 sequences, of which around 50% were seen once. The biggest ten clones account for approximately 51% of the sample.

The germline V gene gives CDR1 as SGHAT and CDR2 as FQNNGV. Trimming takes 5 bases from V and 7 bases from J, and the germline ends sit 24 bases apart. From the cysteine through the phenylalanine, the CDR3 covers 16 amino acids. The retained sequence is limited to the CDR3, 48 bases, with the frame set at the first base. Remarks on this clonotype: The antigen it binds to is not known. Base qualities are not at hand, and no much larger clone is one base apart.

Sample: peripheral blood. The chain couples TRBV11-2 to TRBJ2-7; 6 matching bases give a weak D call of TRBD2. This sequence was found in an adult man with Graves' ophthalmopathy. The sequenced DNA: TGTGCCAGCAGCCAAGTTACGGGAGCCCACTCGGGGGAGCAGTACTTC. This codes for CASSQVTGAHSGEQYF.